This T cell receptor (beta chain) comes out of a study of blood T cell repertoires in COVID-19. Across the study: Specimens from acute and convalescent COVID-19 originated in the United States, Italy and Spain. Nucleic acid was either cDNA or gDNA, and it came from T cells, B-cell-depleted T cells, or PBMCs.

TCRdb keeps only in-frame clones here, not all; method: immunoSEQ multiplex PCR. The sample consists of 150,000 to 200,000 clones, about 80% of them appearing once. The V and J ends lost 7 bases and 5 bases, in that order; junction bases with no gene match: 12. The CDR3 runs to 16 residues. CDR1 is MDHEN and CDR2 is SYDVKM in the germline V gene. The receptor was derived from a human donor with acute or convalescent COVID-19. The donor label of this sample is uncertain. This chain uses TRBV28 with TRBJ1-4; 8 bases agree with TRBD1. The sequencing sample was made of peripheral blood. CDR3 sequence: CASTGQGGPLNEKLFF. As DNA, the CDR3 is TGTGCCAGCACAGGACAGGGAGGGCCTTTAAATGAAAAACTGTTTTTT.